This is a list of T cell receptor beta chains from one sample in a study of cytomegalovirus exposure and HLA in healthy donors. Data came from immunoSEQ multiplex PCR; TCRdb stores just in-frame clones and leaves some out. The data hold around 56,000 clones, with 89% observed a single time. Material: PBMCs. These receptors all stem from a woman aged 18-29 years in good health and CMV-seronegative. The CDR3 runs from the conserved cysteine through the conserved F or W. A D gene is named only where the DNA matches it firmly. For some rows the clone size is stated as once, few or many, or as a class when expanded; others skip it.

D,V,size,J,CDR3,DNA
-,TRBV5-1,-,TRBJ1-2,CASSLVSGGHGYTF,TGCGCCAGCAGCTTGGTGTCGGGTGGTCATGGCTACACCTTC
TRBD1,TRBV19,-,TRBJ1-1,CASSRGTANTEAFF,TGTGCCAGTAGTAGGGGGACAGCGAACACTGAAGCTTTCTTT
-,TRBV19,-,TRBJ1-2,CASTQGGYGYTF,TGTGCCAGTACACAGGGTGGCTATGGCTACACCTTC
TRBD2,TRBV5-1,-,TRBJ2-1,CASTASGGAAVLNEQFF,TGCGCCAGCACGGCTAGCGGGGGGGCAGCGGTTTTGAATGAGCAGTTCTTC
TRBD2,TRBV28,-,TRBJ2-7,CASSLPSGRRDYEQYF,TGTGCCAGCAGTTTACCCAGCGGGAGGAGGGACTACGAGCAGTACTTC
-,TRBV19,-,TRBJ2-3,CASSTFSAGSTDTQYF,TGTGCCAGTAGCACTTTTTCTGCGGGGAGCACAGATACGCAGTATTTT
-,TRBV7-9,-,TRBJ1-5,CASTYSNQPQHF,TGTGCCAGCACCTATAGCAATCAGCCCCAGCATTTT
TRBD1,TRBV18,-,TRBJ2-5,CASSPRGQGGETQYF,TGTGCCAGCTCACCCCGGGGACAGGGGGGAGAGACCCAGTACTTC
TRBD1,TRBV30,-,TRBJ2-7,CAWNFGQGALNEQYF,TGTGCCTGGAACTTTGGGCAGGGGGCGCTTAACGAGCAGTACTTC
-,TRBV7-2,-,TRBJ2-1,CASSLGGEQFF,TGTGCCAGCAGCTTGGGGGGTGAGCAGTTCTTC
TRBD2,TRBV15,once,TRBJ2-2,CATSTGLAGELFF,TGTGCCACCAGCACGGGACTAGCTGGGGAGCTGTTTTTT
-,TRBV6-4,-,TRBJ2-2,CASSGTNTGELFF,TGTGCCAGCAGTGGGACTAACACCGGGGAGCTGTTTTTT
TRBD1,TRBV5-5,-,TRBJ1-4,CASSLAGGEKLFF,TGTGCCAGCAGCCTCGCAGGGGGGGAAAAACTGTTTTTT
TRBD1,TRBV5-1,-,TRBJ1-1,CASSSPGTGGLNTEAFF,TGCGCCAGCAGCTCCCCGGGGACAGGGGGGTTGAACACTGAAGCTTTCTTT
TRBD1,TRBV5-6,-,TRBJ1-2,CASSLGTVPNYGYTF,TGTGCCAGCAGCCTGGGGACAGTCCCTAACTATGGCTACACCTTC
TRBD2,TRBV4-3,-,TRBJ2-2,CASSQDLVAGPTGELFF,TGCGCCAGCAGCCAAGATTTGGTAGCGGGACCCACCGGGGAGCTGTTTTTT
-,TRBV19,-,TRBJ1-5,CASSMYGDQPQHF,TGTGCCAGTAGTATGTATGGAGATCAGCCCCAGCATTTT
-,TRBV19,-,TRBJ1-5,CASSSLTRGSLNQPQHF,TGTGCCAGTAGTAGCCTCACAAGGGGTAGTCTTAATCAGCCCCAGCATTTT
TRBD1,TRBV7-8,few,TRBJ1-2,CASSSGQGAGYGYTF,TGTGCCAGCAGCTCCGGACAGGGGGCGGGCTATGGCTACACCTTC
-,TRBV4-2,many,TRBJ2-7,CASSFRDYEQYF,TGTGCCAGCAGCTTCCGGGACTACGAGCAGTACTTC
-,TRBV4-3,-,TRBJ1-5,CASSQDQVRRGSQPQHF,TGCGCCAGCAGCCAAGATCAGGTACGGCGGGGCAGCCAGCCCCAGCATTTT
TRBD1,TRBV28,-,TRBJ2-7,CASSLDRALQYF,TGTGCCAGCAGTTTAGACAGGGCCTTGCAGTACTTC
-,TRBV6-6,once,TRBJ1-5,CASSGQISNQPQHF,TGTGCCAGCAGTGGACAGATTAGCAATCAGCCCCAGCATTTT
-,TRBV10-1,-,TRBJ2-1,CASSAAGKGNEQFF,TGCGCCAGCAGTGCAGCAGGGAAGGGGAATGAGCAGTTCTTC
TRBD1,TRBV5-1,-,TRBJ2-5,CASSAGQGNVETQYF,TGCGCCAGCAGCGCCGGACAGGGAAATGTGGAGACCCAGTACTTC
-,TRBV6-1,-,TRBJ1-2,CASSAGTPREGYGYTF,TGTGCCAGCAGTGCCGGGACACCAAGAGAGGGCTATGGCTACACCTTC
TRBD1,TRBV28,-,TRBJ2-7,CASSLARGMYEQYF,TGTGCCAGCAGTTTAGCCAGGGGGATGTACGAGCAGTACTTC